One sample yielded the 13 T cell receptor beta chains listed below, sequenced in a study of blood T cell repertoires in COVID-19. Clones were sequenced by immunoSEQ multiplex PCR, and TCRdb holds only the in-frame ones, with some missing. The repertoire holds about 220,000 clones, approximately 83% seen once, with about 1.3% in the top ten. Sequenced material: PBMCs or T cells enriched from blood (not recorded which). All receptors derive from a woman in her forties with acute COVID-19.

This chain uses TRBV3-1 (or the pseudogene TRBV3-2) with TRBJ2-2; a weak D match, TRBD2 (7 bases). This CDR3 is 16 amino acids long. Looked up from germline, CDR1 is LGHDT and CDR2 is YNNKEL (reference sequence). Between the trimmed V and J ends, which lost 2 bases and 1 base, there was a span of 11 bases. The CDR3 DNA reads TGTGCCAGCAGCCAAAGAGGGGGGGAGAACACCGGGGAGCTGTTTTTT. It is translated as CASSQRGGENTGELFF.

This chain connects TRBV5-1 to TRBJ2-7; 10 bases map to TRBD2. Germline V gives CDR1 SGHRS, CDR2 YFSETQ. Trimming cost V 0 bases and J 2 bases; bases outside gene matches: 17. The CDR3 consists of 20 residues. In DNA form, the CDR3 reads TGCGCCAGCAGCTTGGTTCCTGGGGCTAGCGGGAGCGCCCTAACCTACGAGCAGTACTTC. Its translation: CASSLVPGASGSALTYEQYF. The full variable domain, in which reference TRBV5-1 and TRBJ2-7 provide the parts outside the CDR3, is KAGVTQTPRYLIKTRGQQVTLSCSPISGHRSVSWYQQTPGQGLQFLFEYFSETQRNKGNFPGRFSGRQFSNSRSEMNVSTLELGDSALYLCASSLVPGASGSALTYEQYFGPGTRLTVT.

V gene TRBV12-3 or TRBV12-4 combines with J gene TRBJ2-1; D remains ambiguous. Trimming took 6 bases from V and 5 from J, leaving 8 bases between them. The CDR3 contains 12 residues. The CDR3 nucleotides are TGTGCCAGCAGCCGTACTAACAATGAGCAGTTCTTC. Translation: CASSRTNNEQFF.

This chain links TRBV6-2 or TRBV6-3 with TRBJ2-2; D not resolved. The germline CDR1 and CDR2 sequences are MNHEY and SVGEGT. Between the trimmed V and J ends, which lost 3 bases and 4 bases, there was a span of 3 bases. This CDR3 is 12 amino acids long. The CDR3 DNA sequence: TGTGCCAGCAGTTATCTCACCGGGGAGCTGTTTTTT. Amino acids: CASSYLTGELFF.

This chain uses TRBV4-1 with TRBJ2-1; a possible D gene is TRBD2 (5 bases). Trimming left V 4 bases short and J 2 bases short, with 12 bases between. The germline V gene encodes CDR1 MGHRA and CDR2 YSYEKL. The CDR3 has 15 residues. The CDR3 reads CASSPDWETYNEQFF. CDR3 coding DNA: TGCGCCAGCAGCCCCGACTGGGAGACCTACAATGAGCAGTTCTTC.

The V call is TRBV27, the J call TRBJ1-3, with D hard to call. Germline lookup yields CDR1 MNHEY and CDR2 SMNVEV (reference sequence). V was shortened by 6 bases and J by 0 bases, with 12 bases between the two germline ends. The CDR3 runs 15 residues. The CDR3 loop is CASSRSGSSGNTIYF. The DNA of the CDR3 is TGTGCCAGCAGCCGCTCTGGGAGCTCTGGAAACACCATATATTTT.

The chain couples TRBV2 to TRBJ2-6; 12 positions match TRBD2. CDR3 length: 17 amino acids. V lost 6 bases to trimming and J lost 5 bases; unmatched junction nucleotides: 8. Germline V gene data show CDR1 as SNHLY and CDR2 as FYNNEI. CDR3 coding DNA: TGTGCCAGCAGCCCGACTAGCGGGAGTCAAAGGGCCAACGTCCTGACTTTC. Translated: CASSPTSGSQRANVLTF.

This clone has ten or more counts. The rearrangement joins TRBV19 to TRBJ1-1; TRBD1 matches 7 bases. Per germline, CDR1 LNHDA and CDR2 SQIVND (reference sequence). The V segment lost 1 base and the J segment 5 bases; nucleotides outside the gene matches: 7. The CDR3 has 15 amino acids. In DNA form, the CDR3 reads TGTGCCAGTAGTATAGCCACAGGGGCTAGGACTGAAGCTTTCTTT. It is translated as CASSIATGARTEAFF.

The chain joins TRBV7-9 to TRBJ1-1, with no clear D. Germline V gene sequence: CDR1 SEHNR, CDR2 FQNEAQ (reference sequence). The germline V and J ends were trimmed by 5 bases and 0 bases, with 10 bases remaining between them. The CDR3 has 14 amino acids. This CDR3 reads CASSAPGMNTEAFF. The DNA of the CDR3 is TGTGCCAGCAGCGCCCCCGGGATGAACACTGAAGCTTTCTTT.

Here the CDR3 reads CASSQDNYEQYF. CDR3 nucleotide sequence: TGTGCCAGCAGCCAGGACAACTACGAGCAGTACTTC. V gene TRBV5-4 combines with J gene TRBJ2-7; a weak D match, TRBD1 (5 bases). This CDR3 spans 12 amino acids. V was clipped by 4 bases and J by 3 bases, with 8 bases between them. Per germline, CDR1 SGHNT and CDR2 YYREEE (reference sequence).

CDR3 protein: CASSQGASNEKLFF. The CDR3 DNA reads TGTGCCAGCAGCCAGGGGGCGTCTAATGAAAAACTGTTTTTT. This chain links TRBV5-4 with TRBJ1-4, with 8 bases lining up with TRBD1. CDR3 length: 14 residues. The trim removed 4 bases at V and 3 bases at J, leaving 2 bases unmatched. Germline V gene lookup returns CDR1 SGHNT and CDR2 YYREEE (reference sequence). Together with reference TRBV5-4 and TRBJ1-4, the CDR3 gives the full variable domain: ETGVTQSPTHLIKTRGQQVTLRCSSQSGHNTVSWYQQALGQGPQFIFQYYREEENGRGNFPPRFSGLQFPNYSSELNVNALELDDSALYLCASSQGASNEKLFFGSGTQLSVL.

The chain uses TRBV10-3 and TRBJ1-3, with a weak D call TRBD1 (6 bases). Germline lookup yields CDR1 ENHRY and CDR2 SYGVKD. V gave up 0 bases and J gave up 4 bases, with 13 bases separating them. The CDR3 covers 16 residues. CDR3 residues: CAISESSQGRGNTIYF. The CDR3 region has the DNA TGTGCCATCAGTGAGTCGTCCCAGGGGCGGGGAAACACCATATATTTT.

V usage is TRBV5-5 and J usage is TRBJ1-4; 7 nucleotides line up with TRBD1. V gave up 0 bases and J gave up 6 bases; unmatched junction bases: 5. The CDR3 has 15 residues. Per germline, CDR1 SGHKS and CDR2 YYEKEE (reference sequence). The DNA of the CDR3 is TGTGCCAGCAGCTTGGACAGGGGCGATCATGAAAAACTGTTTTTT. Translating it yields CASSLDRGDHEKLFF.